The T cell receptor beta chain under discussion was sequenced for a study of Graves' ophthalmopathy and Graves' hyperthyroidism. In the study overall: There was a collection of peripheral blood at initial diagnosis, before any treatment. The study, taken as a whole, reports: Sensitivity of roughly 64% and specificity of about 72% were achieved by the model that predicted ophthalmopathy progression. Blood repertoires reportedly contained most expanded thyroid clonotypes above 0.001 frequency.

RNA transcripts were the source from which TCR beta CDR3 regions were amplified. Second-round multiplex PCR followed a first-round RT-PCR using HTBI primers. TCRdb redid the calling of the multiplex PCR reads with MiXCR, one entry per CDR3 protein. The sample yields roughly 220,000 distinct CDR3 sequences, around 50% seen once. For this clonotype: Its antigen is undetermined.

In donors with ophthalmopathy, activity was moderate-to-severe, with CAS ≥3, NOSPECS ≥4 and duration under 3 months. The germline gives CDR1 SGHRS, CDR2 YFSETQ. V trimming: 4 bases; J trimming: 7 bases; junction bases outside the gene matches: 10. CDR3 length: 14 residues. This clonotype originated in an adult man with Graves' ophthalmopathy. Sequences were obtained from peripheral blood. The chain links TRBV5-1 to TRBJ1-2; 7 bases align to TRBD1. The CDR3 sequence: CASSLTGDSGGYTF. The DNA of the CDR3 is TGCGCCAGCAGCCTAACAGGGGACTCAGGTGGCTACACCTTC.